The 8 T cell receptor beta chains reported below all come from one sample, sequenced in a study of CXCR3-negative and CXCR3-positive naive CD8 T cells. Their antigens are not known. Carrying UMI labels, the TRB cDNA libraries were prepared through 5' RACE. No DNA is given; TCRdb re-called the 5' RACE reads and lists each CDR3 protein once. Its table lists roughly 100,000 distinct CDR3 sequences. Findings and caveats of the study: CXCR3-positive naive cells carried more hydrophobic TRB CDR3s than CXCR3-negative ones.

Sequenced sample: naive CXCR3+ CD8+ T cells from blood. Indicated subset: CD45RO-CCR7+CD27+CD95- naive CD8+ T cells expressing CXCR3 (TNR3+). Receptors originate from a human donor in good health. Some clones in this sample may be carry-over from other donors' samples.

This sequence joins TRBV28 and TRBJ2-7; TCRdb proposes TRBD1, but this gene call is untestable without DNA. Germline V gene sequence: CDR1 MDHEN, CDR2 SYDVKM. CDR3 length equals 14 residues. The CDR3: CASSLQGATYEQYF.

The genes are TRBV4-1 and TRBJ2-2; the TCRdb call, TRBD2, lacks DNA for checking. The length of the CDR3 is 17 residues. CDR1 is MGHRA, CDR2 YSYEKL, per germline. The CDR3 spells CASSQLETSLNTGELFF.

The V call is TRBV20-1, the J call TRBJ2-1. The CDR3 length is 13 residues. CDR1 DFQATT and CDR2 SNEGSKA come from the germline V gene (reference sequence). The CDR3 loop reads CSARDPSYNEQFF.

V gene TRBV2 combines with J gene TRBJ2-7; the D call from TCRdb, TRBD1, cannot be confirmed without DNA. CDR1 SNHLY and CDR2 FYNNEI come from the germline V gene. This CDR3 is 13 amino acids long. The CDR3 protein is CATRRQGDYEQYF.

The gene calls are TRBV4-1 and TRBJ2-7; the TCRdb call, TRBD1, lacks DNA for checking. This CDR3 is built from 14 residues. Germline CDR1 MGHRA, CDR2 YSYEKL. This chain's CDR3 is CASSLELQGIEQYF.

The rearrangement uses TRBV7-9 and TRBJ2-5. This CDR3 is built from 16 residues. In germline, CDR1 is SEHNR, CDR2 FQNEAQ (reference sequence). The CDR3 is CASSLLSTEDQETQYF.

The CDR3: CASSQTYNEQLF. The rearrangement joins TRBV4-1 to TRBJ2-1. Germline V gene lookup returns CDR1 MGHRA and CDR2 YSYEKL. The CDR3 is 12 amino acids.

CDR3 loop: CSVDEARPSYNEQFF. V and J are TRBV29-1 and TRBJ2-1. The CDR3 has 15 residues. CDR1 SQVTM and CDR2 ANQGSEA come from the germline V gene.